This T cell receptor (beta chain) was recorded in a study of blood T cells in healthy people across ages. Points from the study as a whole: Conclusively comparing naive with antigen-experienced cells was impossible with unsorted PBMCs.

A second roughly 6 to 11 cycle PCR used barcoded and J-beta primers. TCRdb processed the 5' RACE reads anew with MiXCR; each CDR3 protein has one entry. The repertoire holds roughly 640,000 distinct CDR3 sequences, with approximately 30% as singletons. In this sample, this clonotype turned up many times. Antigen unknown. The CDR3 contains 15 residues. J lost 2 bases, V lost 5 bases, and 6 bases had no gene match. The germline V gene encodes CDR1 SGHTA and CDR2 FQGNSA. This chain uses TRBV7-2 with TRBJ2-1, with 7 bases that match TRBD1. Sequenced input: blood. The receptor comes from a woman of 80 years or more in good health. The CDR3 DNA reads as TGTGCCAGCAGCGAAGACAGGGCGGCCTACAATGAGCAGTTCTTC. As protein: CASSEDRAAYNEQFF.